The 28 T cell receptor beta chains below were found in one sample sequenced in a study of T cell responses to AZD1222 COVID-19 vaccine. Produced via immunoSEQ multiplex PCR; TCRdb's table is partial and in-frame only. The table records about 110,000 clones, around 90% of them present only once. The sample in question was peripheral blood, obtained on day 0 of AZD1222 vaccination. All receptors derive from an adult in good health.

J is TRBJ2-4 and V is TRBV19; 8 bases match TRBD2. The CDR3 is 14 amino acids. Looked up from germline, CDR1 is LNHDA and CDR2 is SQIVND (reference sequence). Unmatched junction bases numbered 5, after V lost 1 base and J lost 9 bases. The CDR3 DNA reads TGTGCCAGTAGTATAGCAGCGGGAGTACCCATTCAGTACTTC. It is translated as CASSIAAGVPIQYF.

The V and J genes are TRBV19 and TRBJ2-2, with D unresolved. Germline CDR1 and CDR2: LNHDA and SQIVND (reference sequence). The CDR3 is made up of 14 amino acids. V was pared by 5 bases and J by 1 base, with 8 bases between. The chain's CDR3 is CASSPRQNTGELFF. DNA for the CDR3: TGTGCCAGTAGTCCCCGACAGAACACCGGGGAGCTGTTTTTT.

The CDR3 is CASSLSGNVDTQYF. The CDR3 bases are TGTGCCAGCAGCTTGAGCGGGAACGTGGATACGCAGTATTTT. The chain uses TRBV11-1 and TRBJ2-3; the match to TRBD2 covers 7 bases. Germline V gene sequence: CDR1 SGHAT, CDR2 FQDESV (reference sequence). The CDR3 has 14 residues. The V segment lost 3 bases and the J segment 6 bases; nucleotides outside the gene matches: 6.

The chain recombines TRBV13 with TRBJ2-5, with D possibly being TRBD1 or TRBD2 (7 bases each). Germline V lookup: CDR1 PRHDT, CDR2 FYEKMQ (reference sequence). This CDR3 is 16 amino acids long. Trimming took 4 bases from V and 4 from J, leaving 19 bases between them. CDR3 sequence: CASSSRIDREGETQYF. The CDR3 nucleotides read TGTGCCAGCAGCTCCCGAATAGACAGGGAGGGAGAGACCCAGTACTTC. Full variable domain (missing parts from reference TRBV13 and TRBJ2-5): AAGVIQSPRHLIKEKRETATLKCYPIPRHDTVYWYQQGPGQDPQFLISFYEKMQSDKGSIPDRFSAQQFSDYHSELNMSSLELGDSALYFCASSSRIDREGETQYFGPGTRLLVL.

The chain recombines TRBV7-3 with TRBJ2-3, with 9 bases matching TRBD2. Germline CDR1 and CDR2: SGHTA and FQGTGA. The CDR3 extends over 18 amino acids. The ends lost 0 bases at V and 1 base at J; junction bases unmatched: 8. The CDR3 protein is CASSLTSSGTPGTDTQYF. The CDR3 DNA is TGTGCCAGCAGCTTAACATCTAGCGGGACCCCTGGCACAGATACGCAGTATTTT.

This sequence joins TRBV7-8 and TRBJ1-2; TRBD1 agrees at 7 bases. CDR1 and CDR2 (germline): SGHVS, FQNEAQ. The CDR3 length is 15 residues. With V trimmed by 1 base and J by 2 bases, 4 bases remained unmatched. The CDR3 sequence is CASSLDRGQNYGYTF. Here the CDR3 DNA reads TGTGCCAGCAGCTTAGATAGGGGGCAGAACTATGGCTACACCTTC.

CDR3 sequence: CASTRGSGMNTEAFF. The CDR3 DNA reads as TGTGCCAGCACCCGGGGCAGCGGTATGAACACTGAAGCTTTCTTT. This chain links TRBV5-4 with TRBJ1-1; possible D gene TRBD1, 5 bases. This CDR3 contains 15 residues. The V end lost 6 bases, the J end lost 0 bases, and 15 bases lay between the germline ends. CDR1 and CDR2 (germline): SGHNT, YYREEE (reference sequence). Supplemented by reference TRBV5-4 and TRBJ1-1, the full variable domain reads ETGVTQSPTHLIKTRGQQVTLRCSSQSGHNTVSWYQQALGQGPQFIFQYYREEENGRGNFPPRFSGLQFPNYSSELNVNALELDDSALYLCASTRGSGMNTEAFFGQGTRLTVV.

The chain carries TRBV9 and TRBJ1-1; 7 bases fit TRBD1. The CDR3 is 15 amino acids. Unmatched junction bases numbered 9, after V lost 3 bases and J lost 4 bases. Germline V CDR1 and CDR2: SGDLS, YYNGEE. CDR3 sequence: CASSGKQGMITEAFF. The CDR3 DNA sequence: TGTGCCAGCAGCGGAAAACAGGGGATGATCACTGAAGCTTTCTTT.

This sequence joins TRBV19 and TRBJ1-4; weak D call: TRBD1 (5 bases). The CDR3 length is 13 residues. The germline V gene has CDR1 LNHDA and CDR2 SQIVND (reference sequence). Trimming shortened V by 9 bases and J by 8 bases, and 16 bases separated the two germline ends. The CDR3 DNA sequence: TGTGCCAGCGCACCGGACAAAGGGGAAAAACTGTTTTTT. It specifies CASAPDKGEKLFF. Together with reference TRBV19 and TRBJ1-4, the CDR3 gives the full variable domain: DGGITQSPKYLFRKEGQNVTLSCEQNLNHDAMYWYRQDPGQGLRLIYYSQIVNDFQKGDIAEGYSVSREKKESFPLTVTSAQKNPTAFYLCASAPDKGEKLFFGSGTQLSVL.

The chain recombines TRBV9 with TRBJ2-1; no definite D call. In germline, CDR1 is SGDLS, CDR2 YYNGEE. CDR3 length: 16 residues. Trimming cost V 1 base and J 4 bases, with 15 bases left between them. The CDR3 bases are TGTGCCAGCAGCGTATCCCCGACGGTGCAGTACAATGAGCAGTTCTTC. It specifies CASSVSPTVQYNEQFF.

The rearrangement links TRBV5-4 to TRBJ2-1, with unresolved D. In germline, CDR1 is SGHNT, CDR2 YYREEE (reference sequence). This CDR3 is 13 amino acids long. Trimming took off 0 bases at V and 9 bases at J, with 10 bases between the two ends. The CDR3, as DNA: TGTGCCAGCAGCTTGGGGCCCGGTATTGAGCAGTTCTTC. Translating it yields CASSLGPGIEQFF.

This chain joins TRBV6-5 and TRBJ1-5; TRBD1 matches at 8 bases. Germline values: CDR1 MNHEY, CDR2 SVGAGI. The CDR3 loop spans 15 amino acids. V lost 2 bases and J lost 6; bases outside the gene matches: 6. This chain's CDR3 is CASSYGQGAFQPQHF. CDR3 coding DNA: TGTGCCAGCAGTTACGGGCAGGGGGCTTTTCAGCCCCAGCATTTT.

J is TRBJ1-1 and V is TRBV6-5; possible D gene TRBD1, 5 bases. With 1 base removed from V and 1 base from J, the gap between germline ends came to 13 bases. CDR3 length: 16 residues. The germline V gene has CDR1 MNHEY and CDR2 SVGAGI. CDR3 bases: TGTGCCAGCAGTTACTACGGCGGAAGGGGGAACACTGAAGCTTTCTTT. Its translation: CASSYYGGRGNTEAFF.

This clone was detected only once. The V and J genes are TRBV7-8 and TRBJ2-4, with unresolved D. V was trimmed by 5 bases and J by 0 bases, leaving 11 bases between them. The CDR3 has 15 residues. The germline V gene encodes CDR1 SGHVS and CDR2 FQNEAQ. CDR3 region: CASSTFYSAKNIQYF. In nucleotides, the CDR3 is TGTGCCAGCAGCACCTTCTACTCAGCCAAAAACATTCAGTACTTC.

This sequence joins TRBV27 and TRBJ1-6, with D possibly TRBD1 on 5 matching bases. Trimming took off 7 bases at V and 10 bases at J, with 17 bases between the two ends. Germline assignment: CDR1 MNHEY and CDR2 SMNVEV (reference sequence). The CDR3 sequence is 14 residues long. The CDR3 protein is CASTFGGGLSPLHF. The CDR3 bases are TGTGCCAGCACCTTCGGGGGAGGGTTGTCACCCCTCCACTTT.

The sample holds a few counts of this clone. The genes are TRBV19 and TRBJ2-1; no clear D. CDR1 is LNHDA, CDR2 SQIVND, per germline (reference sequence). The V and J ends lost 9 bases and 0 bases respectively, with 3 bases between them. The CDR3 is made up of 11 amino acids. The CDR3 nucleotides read TGTGCCAGCGGCTCCTACAATGAGCAGTTCTTC. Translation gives CASGSYNEQFF. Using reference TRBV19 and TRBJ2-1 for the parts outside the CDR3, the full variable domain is DGGITQSPKYLFRKEGQNVTLSCEQNLNHDAMYWYRQDPGQGLRLIYYSQIVNDFQKGDIAEGYSVSREKKESFPLTVTSAQKNPTAFYLCASGSYNEQFFGPGTRLTVL.

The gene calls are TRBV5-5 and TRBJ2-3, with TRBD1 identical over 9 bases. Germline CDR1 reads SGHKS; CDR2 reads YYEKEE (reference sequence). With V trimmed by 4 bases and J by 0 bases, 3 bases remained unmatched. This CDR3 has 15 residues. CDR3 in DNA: TGTGCCAGCAGCCTTGGACAGGGGAGCACAGATACGCAGTATTTT. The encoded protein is CASSLGQGSTDTQYF.

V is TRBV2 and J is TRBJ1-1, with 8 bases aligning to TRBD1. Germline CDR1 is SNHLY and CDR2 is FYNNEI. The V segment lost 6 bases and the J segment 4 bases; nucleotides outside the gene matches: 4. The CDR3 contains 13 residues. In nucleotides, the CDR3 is TGTGCCAGCAGGGTGGACAGGGCCACTGAAGCTTTCTTT. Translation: CASRVDRATEAFF. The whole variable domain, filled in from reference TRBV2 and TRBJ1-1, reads EPEVTQTPSHQVTQMGQEVILRCVPISNHLYFYWYRQILGQKVEFLVSFYNNEISEKSEIFDDQFSVERPDGSNFTLKIRSTKLEDSAMYFCASRVDRATEAFFGQGTRLTVV.

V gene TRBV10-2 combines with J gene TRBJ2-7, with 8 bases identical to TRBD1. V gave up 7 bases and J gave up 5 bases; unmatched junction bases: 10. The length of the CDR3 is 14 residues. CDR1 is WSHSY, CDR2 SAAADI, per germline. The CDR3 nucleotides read TGCGCCAGCAACGAAGGACAGGGCAAACACGAGCAGTACTTC. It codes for CASNEGQGKHEQYF.

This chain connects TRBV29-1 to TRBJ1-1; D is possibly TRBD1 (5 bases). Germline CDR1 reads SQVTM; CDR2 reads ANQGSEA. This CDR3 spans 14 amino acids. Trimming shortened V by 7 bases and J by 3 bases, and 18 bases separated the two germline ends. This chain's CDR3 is CSAQGGLGDTEAFF. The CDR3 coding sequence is TGCAGCGCCCAGGGTGGACTGGGGGACACTGAAGCTTTCTTT. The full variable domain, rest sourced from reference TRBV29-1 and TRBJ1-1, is SAVISQKPSRDICQRGTSLTIQCQVDSQVTMMFWYRQQPGQSLTLIATANQGSEATYESGFVIDKFPISRPNLTFSTLTVSNMSPEDSSIYLCSAQGGLGDTEAFFGQGTRLTVV.

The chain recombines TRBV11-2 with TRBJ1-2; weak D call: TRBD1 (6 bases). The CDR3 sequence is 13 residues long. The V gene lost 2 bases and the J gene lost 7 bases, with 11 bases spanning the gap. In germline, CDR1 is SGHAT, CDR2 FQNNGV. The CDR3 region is CASSLQGMSGYTF. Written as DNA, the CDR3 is TGTGCCAGCAGCTTACAGGGGATGAGTGGCTACACCTTC. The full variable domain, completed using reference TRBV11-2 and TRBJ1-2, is EAGVAQSPRYKIIEKRQSVAFWCNPISGHATLYWYQQILGQGPKLLIQFQNNGVVDDSQLPKDRFSAERLKGVDSTLKIQPAKLEDSAVYLCASSLQGMSGYTFGSGTRLTVV.

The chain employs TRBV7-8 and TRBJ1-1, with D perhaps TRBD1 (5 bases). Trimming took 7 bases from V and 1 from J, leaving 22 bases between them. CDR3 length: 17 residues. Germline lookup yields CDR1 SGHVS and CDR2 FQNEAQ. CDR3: CASTLGHPGPGNTEAFF. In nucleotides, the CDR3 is TGTGCCAGCACCCTTGGACACCCTGGTCCGGGGAACACTGAAGCTTTCTTT.

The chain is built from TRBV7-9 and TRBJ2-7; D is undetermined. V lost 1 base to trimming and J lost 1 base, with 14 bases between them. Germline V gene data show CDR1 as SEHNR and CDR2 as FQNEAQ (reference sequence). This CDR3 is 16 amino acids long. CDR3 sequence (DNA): TGTGCCAGCAGCTTAGGTTCTTTGGCGACGTCCTACGAGCAGTACTTC. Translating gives CASSLGSLATSYEQYF.

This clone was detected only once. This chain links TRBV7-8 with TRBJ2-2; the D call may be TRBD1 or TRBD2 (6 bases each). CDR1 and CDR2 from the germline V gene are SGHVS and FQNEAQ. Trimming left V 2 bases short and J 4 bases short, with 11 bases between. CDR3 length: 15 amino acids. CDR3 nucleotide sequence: TGTGCCAGCAGCTTATCAAGGGGGGCCACCGGGGAGCTGTTTTTT. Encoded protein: CASSLSRGATGELFF.

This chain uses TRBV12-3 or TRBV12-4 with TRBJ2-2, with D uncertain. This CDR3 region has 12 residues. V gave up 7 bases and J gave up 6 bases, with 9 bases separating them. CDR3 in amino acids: CASNLNAGELFF. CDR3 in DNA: TGTGCCAGCAACCTTAACGCCGGGGAGCTGTTTTTT.

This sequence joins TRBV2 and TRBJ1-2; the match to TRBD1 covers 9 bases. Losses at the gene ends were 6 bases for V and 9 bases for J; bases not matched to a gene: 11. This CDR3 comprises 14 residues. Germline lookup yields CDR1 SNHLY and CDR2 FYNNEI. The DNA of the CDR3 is TGTGCCAGCAGAGACCGGGACAGGGTTAATAGCTACACCTTC. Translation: CASRDRDRVNSYTF.

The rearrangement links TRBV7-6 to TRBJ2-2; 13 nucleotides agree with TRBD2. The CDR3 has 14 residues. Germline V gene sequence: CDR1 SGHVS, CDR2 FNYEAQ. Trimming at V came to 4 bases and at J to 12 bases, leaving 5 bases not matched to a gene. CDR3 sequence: CASSSGLAGEKLFF. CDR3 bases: TGTGCCAGCAGCTCCGGACTAGCGGGAGAAAAGCTGTTTTTT.

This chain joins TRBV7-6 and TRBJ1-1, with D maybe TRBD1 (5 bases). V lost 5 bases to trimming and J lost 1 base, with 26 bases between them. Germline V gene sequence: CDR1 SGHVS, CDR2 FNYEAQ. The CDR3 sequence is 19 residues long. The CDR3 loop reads CASSLFGDEGPSQNTEAFF. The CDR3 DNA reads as TGTGCCAGCAGCCTCTTTGGGGACGAAGGACCGAGCCAGAACACTGAAGCTTTCTTT.